This T cell receptor (beta chain) stems from a study of cytotoxic CD8 clonotypes in ibrutinib-treated CLL. Study as a whole: Recorded responses included about 25 partial and 2 complete; following median approximately 68 months, roughly 15 stayed remitted and some 12 progressed.

V dropped 5 bases and J dropped 0 bases, with 7 bases sitting between them. Per germline, CDR1 LNHDA and CDR2 SQIVND (reference sequence). The CDR3 spans 14 residues. Findings and limits, study-wide: Sample timing was unmatched between remission and later-progressing patients; lymph nodes unstudied. Patients had baseline clonality above age-matched healthy donors, and this clonality moved with circulating CD8+ T-cell counts. Public clonotypes, an uncommon group, contracted or remained stable on treatment.

Profiled with immunoSEQ multiplex PCR; TCRdb holds only in-frame clones, not every one. The table records about 35,000 clones, over 45% of them present only once. Remarks on this clone: Its antigen is unknown.

Material: PBMCs, obtained before ibrutinib treatment. This chain connects TRBV19 to TRBJ1-4; the D gene is possibly TRBD1 (5 bases). The receptor was isolated from a human donor with chronic lymphocytic leukemia. CDR3 DNA sequence: TGTGCCAGTAGTTACAGGACAACTAATGAAAAACTGTTTTTT. Its translation: CASSYRTTNEKLFF.